These T cell receptor beta chains were read from a single sample in a study of T cell repertoires in ileal Crohn's disease. Sequencing was performed with immunoSEQ multiplex PCR; in TCRdb, only in-frame clones are kept and a portion is missing. The sample carries approximately 19,000 clones, around 70% recorded once. The material sequenced was ileal tissue. The receptors shown here come from an adult with Crohn's disease. Each CDR3 is given with its conserved first and last residue. The order of the fields is clone size, J gene, D gene, V gene, CDR3 protein, CDR3 DNA. D genes are given only for firm matches. Clone size, where shown, is once, few, many, or a class for clones that have expanded.

>.|TRBJ1-5|.|TRBV25-1
CASQTANQPQHF
TGTGCCAGTCAGACAGCTAATCAGCCCCAGCATTTT
>.|TRBJ2-3|.|TRBV6-1
CASALGPVGTDTQYF
TGTGCCAGCGCCTTGGGGCCGGTGGGCACAGATACGCAGTATTTT
>.|TRBJ2-7|TRBD2|TRBV5-5
CASSYVSGRIPSEQYF
TGTGCCAGCAGCTATGTTAGCGGGCGGATCCCCTCCGAGCAGTACTTC
>.|TRBJ2-3|.|TRBV6-5
CASGSEEIGTQYF
TGTGCCAGCGGTAGCGAGGAAATCGGTACGCAGTATTTT
>once|TRBJ2-1|TRBD2|TRBV18
CASSSLAGANEQFF
TGTGCCAGCTCATCTCTAGCGGGAGCCAATGAGCAGTTCTTC
>.|TRBJ2-3|.|TRBV29-1
CSARRSDTQYF
TGCAGCGCCCGGCGGAGCGATACGCAGTATTTT
>.|TRBJ2-3|TRBD2|TRBV29-1
CSARAASGRAIDTQYF
TGCAGCGCCCGGGCGGCTAGCGGGAGGGCCATTGATACGCAGTATTTT
>.|TRBJ2-1|.|TRBV6-1
CASSGRGWQTDEQFF
TGTGCCAGCAGTGGACGAGGATGGCAAACGGATGAGCAGTTCTTC
>.|TRBJ1-2|TRBD1|TRBV14
CASSQGQGSYGYTF
TGTGCCAGCAGCCAGGGACAGGGAAGCTATGGCTACACCTTC
>.|TRBJ2-2|.|TRBV9
CASSTRVTGELFF
TGTGCCAGCAGCACCCGGGTGACCGGGGAGCTGTTTTTT
>.|TRBJ1-1|.|TRBV29-1
CSVDDSAGAFF
TGCAGCGTTGACGATTCGGCAGGGGCTTTCTTT
>.|TRBJ1-1|.|TRBV4-1
CASSQEAENTEAFF
TGCGCCAGCAGCCAAGAGGCAGAGAACACTGAAGCTTTCTTT
>.|TRBJ2-7|TRBD1|TRBV29-1
CSVGGQNYEQYF
TGCAGCGTTGGGGGACAGAACTACGAGCAGTACTTC
>few|TRBJ1-2|.|TRBV4-3
CASSPDIRYGYTF
TGCGCCAGCAGCCCCGACATCCGCTATGGCTACACCTTC
>few|TRBJ1-2|.|TRBV11-2
CASSLDSYGYTF
TGTGCCAGCAGCTTAGACAGCTATGGCTACACCTTC
>.|TRBJ1-2|.|TRBV7-6
CASRPDTTGGYTF
TGTGCCAGCAGACCGGACACAACCGGGGGCTACACCTTC
>.|TRBJ1-4|.|TRBV5-8
CASSLGGGPGEKLFF
TGTGCCAGCAGCTTGGGCGGAGGGCCGGGTGAAAAACTGTTTTTT
>.|TRBJ2-6|TRBD1|TRBV19
CASKPRTGYSGANVLTF
TGTGCCAGTAAGCCGAGGACAGGGTATTCTGGGGCCAACGTCCTGACTTTC
>few|TRBJ1-1|TRBD1|TRBV6-5
CASSLRQGSAEAFF
TGTGCCAGCAGTCTACGACAGGGGTCGGCTGAAGCTTTCTTT
>.|TRBJ2-7|TRBD1|TRBV2
CASSQDRGQYF
TGTGCCAGCAGCCAGGACAGGGGGCAGTACTTC
>few|TRBJ1-1|.|TRBV29-1
CSVVHPFAGGTEAFF
TGCAGCGTTGTCCATCCGTTCGCGGGGGGCACTGAAGCTTTCTTT
>.|TRBJ1-1|.|TRBV4-2
CASSQQANRDLNTEAFF
TGTGCCAGCAGCCAACAGGCGAACAGGGACCTGAACACTGAAGCTTTCTTT
>.|TRBJ1-1|.|TRBV4-1
CASSQDEEILNTEAFF
TGCGCCAGCAGCCAAGATGAAGAGATCCTGAACACTGAAGCTTTCTTT
>medium-sized|TRBJ2-2|.|TRBV11-1
CASSPVRGPGELFF
TGTGCCAGCAGCCCGGTCCGCGGCCCCGGGGAGCTGTTTTTT
>.|TRBJ1-5|.|TRBV5-1
CASSRMGGDNQPQHF
TGCGCCAGCAGCCGGATGGGGGGTGACAATCAGCCCCAGCATTTT
>.|TRBJ1-1|.|TRBV27
CASQSWESNTEAFF
TGTGCCAGCCAATCGTGGGAGTCGAACACTGAAGCTTTCTTT